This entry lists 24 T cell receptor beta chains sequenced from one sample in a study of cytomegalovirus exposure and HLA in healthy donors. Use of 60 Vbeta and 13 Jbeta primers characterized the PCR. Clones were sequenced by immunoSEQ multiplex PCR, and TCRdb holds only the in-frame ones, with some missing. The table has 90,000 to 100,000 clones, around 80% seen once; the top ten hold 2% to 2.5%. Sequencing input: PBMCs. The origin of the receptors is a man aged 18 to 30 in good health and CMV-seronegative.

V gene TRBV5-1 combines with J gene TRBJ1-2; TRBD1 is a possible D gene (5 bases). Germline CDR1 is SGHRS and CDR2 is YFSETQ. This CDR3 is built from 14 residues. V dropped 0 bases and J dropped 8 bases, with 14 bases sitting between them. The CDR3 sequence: CASSLEWGTRGYTF. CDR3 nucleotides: TGCGCCAGCAGCTTGGAGTGGGGCACACGAGGCTACACCTTC.

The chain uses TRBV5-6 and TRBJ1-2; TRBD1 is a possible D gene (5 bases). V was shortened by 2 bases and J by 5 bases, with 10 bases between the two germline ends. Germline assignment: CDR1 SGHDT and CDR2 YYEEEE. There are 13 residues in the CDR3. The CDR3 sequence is CASSLTGFYGYTF. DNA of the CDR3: TGTGCCAGCAGCTTAACAGGCTTTTATGGCTACACCTTC.

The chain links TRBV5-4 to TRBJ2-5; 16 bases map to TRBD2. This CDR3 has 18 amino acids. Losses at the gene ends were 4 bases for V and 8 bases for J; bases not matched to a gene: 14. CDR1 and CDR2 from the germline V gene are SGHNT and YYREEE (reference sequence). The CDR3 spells CASSPGTSGRGTPGTQYF. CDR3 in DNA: TGTGCCAGCAGCCCTGGGACTAGCGGGAGGGGAACCCCGGGAACCCAGTACTTC.

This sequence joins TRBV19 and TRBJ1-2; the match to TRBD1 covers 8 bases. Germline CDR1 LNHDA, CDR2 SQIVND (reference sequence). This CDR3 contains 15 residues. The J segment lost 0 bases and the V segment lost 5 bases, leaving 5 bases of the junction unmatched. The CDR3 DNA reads TGTGCCAGTAGTCTACAGGGGGTAACTAACTATGGCTACACCTTC. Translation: CASSLQGVTNYGYTF.

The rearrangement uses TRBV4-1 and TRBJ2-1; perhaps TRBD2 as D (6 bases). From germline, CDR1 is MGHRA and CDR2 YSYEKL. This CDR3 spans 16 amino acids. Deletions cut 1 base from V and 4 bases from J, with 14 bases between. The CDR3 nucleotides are TGCGCCAGCAGCCAAGTTCAGGAGGGGCGATACAATGAGCAGTTCTTC. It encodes CASSQVQEGRYNEQFF.

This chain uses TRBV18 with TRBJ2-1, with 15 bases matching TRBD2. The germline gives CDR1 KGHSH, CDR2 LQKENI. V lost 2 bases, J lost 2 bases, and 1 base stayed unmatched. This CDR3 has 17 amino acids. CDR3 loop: CASSPGTSGGTYNEQFF. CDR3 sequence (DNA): TGTGCCAGCTCACCAGGGACTAGCGGGGGGACCTACAATGAGCAGTTCTTC.

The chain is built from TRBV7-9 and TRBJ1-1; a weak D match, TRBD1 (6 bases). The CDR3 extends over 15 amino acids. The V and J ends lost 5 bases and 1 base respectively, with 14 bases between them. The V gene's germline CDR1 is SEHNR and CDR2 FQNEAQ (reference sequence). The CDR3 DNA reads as TGTGCCAGCAGCGGCCTGACAGGAGGGAACACTGAAGCTTTCTTT. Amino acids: CASSGLTGGNTEAFF.

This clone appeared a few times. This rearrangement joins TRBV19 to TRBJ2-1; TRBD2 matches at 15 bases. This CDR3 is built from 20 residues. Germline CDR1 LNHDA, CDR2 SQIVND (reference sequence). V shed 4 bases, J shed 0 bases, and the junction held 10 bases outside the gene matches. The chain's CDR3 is CASSTKPGLAGGGSYNEQFF. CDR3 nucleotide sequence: TGTGCCAGTAGTACCAAACCGGGACTAGCGGGGGGTGGCTCCTACAATGAGCAGTTCTTC.

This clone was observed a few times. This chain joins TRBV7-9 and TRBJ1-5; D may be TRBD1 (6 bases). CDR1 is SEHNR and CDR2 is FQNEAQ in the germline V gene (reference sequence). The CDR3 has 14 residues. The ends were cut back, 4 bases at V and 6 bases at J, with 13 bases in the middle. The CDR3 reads CASSSGTSFQPQHF. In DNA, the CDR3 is TGTGCCAGCAGCTCCGGGACATCCTTTCAGCCCCAGCATTTT.

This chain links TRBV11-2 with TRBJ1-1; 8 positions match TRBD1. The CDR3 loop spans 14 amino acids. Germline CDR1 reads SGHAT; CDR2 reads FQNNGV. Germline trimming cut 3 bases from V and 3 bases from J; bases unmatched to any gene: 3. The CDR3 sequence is CASSFRQGYTEAFF. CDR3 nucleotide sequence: TGTGCCAGCAGCTTCAGACAGGGGTACACTGAAGCTTTCTTT.

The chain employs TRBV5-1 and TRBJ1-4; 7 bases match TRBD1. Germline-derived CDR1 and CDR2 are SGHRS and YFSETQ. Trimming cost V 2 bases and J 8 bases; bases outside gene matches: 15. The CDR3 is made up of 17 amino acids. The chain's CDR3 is CASSLGGALIASEKLFF. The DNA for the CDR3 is TGCGCCAGCAGCTTAGGGGGCGCCCTAATCGCTAGCGAAAAACTGTTTTTT.

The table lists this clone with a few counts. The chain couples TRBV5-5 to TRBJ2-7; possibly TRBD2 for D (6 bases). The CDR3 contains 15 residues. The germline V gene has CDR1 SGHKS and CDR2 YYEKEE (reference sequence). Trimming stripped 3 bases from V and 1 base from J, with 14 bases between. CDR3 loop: CASSWGGDASYEQYF. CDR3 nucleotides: TGTGCCAGCAGCTGGGGCGGGGATGCGTCCTACGAGCAGTACTTC.

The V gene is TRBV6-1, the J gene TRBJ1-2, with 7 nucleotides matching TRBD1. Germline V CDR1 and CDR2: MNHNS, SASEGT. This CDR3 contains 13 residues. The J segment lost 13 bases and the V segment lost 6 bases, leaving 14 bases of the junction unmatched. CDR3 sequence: CASSPSWTGLCTF. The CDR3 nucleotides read TGTGCCAGCAGCCCCTCTTGGACAGGTCTATGCACCTTC.

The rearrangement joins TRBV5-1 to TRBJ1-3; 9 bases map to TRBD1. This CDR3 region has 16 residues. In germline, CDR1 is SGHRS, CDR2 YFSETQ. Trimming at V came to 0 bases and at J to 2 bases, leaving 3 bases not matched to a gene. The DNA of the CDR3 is TGCGCCAGCAGCTTGGGGGGACAGGGAGCTGGAAACACCATATATTTT. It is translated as CASSLGGQGAGNTIYF.

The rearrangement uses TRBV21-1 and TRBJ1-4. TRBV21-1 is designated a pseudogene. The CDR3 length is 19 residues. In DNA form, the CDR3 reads TGTGCCAGCAGCAAAGCGCTGCCCTCCTGCGGGGCTAAGGATGAAAAACTGTTTTTT. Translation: CASSKALPSCGAKDEKLFF.

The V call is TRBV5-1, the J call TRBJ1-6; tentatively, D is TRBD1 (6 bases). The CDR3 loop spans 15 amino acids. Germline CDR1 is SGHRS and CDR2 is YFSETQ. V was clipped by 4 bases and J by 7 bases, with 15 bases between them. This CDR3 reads CASSRAGVDNSPLHF. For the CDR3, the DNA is TGCGCCAGCAGCCGGGCAGGGGTAGACAATTCACCCCTCCACTTT. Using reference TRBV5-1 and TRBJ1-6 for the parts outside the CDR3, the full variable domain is KAGVTQTPRYLIKTRGQQVTLSCSPISGHRSVSWYQQTPGQGLQFLFEYFSETQRNKGNFPGRFSGRQFSNSRSEMNVSTLELGDSALYLCASSRAGVDNSPLHFGNGTRLTVT.

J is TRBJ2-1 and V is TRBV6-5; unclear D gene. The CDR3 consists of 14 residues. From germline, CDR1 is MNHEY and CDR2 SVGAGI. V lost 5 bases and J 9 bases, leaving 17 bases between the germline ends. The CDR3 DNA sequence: TGTGCCAGCAGTCCCGAGGAGCTACAACGTGAGCAGTTCTTC. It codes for CASSPEELQREQFF.

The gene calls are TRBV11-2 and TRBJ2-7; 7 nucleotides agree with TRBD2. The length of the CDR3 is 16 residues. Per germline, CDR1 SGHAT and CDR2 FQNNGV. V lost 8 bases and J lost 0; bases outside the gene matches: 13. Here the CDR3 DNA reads TGTGCCAGCTCCGATTTTGGAGCGGGGAGCTCCTACGAGCAGTACTTC. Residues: CASSDFGAGSSYEQYF.

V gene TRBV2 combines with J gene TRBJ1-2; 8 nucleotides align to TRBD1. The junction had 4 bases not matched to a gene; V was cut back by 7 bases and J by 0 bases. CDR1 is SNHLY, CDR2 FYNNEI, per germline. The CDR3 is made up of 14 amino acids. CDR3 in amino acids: CASTGTGANYGYTF. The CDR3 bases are TGTGCCAGCACTGGGACAGGAGCTAACTATGGCTACACCTTC.

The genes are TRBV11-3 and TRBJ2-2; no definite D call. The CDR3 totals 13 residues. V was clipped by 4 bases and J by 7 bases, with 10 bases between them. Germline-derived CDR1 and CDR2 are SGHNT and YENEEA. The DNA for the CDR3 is TGTGCCAGCAGCTATTTCCTCGGCGGGGAGCTGTTTTTT. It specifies CASSYFLGGELFF.

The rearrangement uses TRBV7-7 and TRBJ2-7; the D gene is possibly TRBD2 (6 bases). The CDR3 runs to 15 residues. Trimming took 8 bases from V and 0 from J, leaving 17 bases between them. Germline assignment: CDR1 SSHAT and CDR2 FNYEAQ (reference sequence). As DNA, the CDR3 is TGTGCCAGCGGGCCCTCGGGGGTCTACTCCTACGAGCAGTACTTC. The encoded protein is CASGPSGVYSYEQYF.

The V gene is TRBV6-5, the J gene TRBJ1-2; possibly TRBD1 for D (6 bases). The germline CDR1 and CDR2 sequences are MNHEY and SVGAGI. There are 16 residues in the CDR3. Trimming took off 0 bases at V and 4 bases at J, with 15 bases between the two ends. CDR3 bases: TGTGCCAGCAGTTACTCGGGGGGGCGAGCGAGCTATGGCTACACCTTC. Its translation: CASSYSGGRASYGYTF.

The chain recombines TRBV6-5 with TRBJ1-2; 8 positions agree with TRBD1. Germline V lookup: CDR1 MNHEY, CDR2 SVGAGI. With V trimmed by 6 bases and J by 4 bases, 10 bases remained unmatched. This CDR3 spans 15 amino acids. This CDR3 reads CASSRDRGSAYGYTF. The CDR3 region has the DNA TGTGCCAGCAGCCGCGACAGGGGATCCGCCTATGGCTACACCTTC.

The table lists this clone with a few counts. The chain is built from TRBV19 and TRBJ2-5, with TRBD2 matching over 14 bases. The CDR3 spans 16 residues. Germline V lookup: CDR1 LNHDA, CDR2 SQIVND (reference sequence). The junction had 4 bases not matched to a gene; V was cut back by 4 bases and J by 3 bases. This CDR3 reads CASSKLGLAGEETQYF. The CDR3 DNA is TGTGCCAGTAGTAAATTGGGACTAGCGGGGGAAGAGACCCAGTACTTC.